This T cell receptor (beta chain) was profiled in a study of early T cells in non-severe SARS-CoV-2 infection. Overall study context: Bulk RNA isolated from unsorted whole blood underwent sequencing; chains were not paired.

This clonotype was observed many times. Its antigen is unknown. Individually, cDNA molecules had unique molecular identifiers attached to them. Each CDR3 protein gets one entry after TCRdb re-called the 5' RACE reads with MiXCR. The sample yields some 30,000 distinct CDR3 sequences, about 6% seen once. Regarding the study as a whole: Sequences matched to VDJdb favored anti-spike CD8 responses, while private and CD4 specificities were missed.

Germline V lookup: CDR1 SGHTA, CDR2 FQGNSA. This CDR3 has 16 residues. Losses at the gene ends were 2 bases for V and 13 bases for J; bases not matched to a gene: 16. The sequenced sample consisted of whole blood. The rearrangement joins TRBV7-2 to TRBJ1-4; the match to TRBD1 covers 7 bases. The source of this sequence is an adult who was a healthcare worker with PCR-confirmed SARS-CoV-2 infection or an uninfected control (not recorded which). The CDR3 nucleotides read TGTGCCAGCAGCTTACACTCCAGGGGGAGTACGGGTGGACTGTTTTTT. It encodes CASSLHSRGSTGGLFF.